The 32 T cell receptor beta chains below come from one sample, sequenced in a study of identical twins (TCRdb year 2016). The library was built by means of 5' RACE. Sequencing was performed on an Illumina HiSeq 2000. TCRdb reworked the public reads: Q25 trimming with fastp, MiXCR clone assembly, productive beta chains retained. One record per CDR3 amino acid sequence lists the most common genes and DNA. This sample is represented by approximately 300,000 distinct CDR3 sequences; roughly 10% of them were singletons. The ten top clones hold approximately 7% of the sample. The sample also formed part of further work on yellow fever vaccine responses in identical twins.

Input material: CD8+ T cells sorted from blood. These receptors were taken from a woman aged 18-29 years in good health.

This clonotype was seen at least ten times. V usage is TRBV28 and J usage is TRBJ2-2; D gene ambiguous. Germline V CDR1 and CDR2: MDHEN, SYDVKM. V dropped 6 bases and J dropped 5 bases, with 7 bases sitting between them. The CDR3 runs 12 residues. The CDR3 region is CASSRRTGELFF. The CDR3 DNA reads as TGTGCCAGCAGCCGACGTACCGGGGAGCTGTTTTTT.

This chain links TRBV6-1 with TRBJ2-2; D gene ambiguous. With 7 bases removed from V and 7 bases from J, the gap between germline ends came to 13 bases. The CDR3 has 13 amino acids. Germline CDR1 and CDR2: MNHNS and SASEGT. As DNA, the CDR3 is TGTGCCAGCAACCTACTCGGTGTCGGGGAGCTGTTTTTT. Translated: CASNLLGVGELFF.

Only a few counts were recorded for this clonotype. This rearrangement joins TRBV6-5 to TRBJ2-2, with 15 bases matching TRBD2. Germline CDR1 and CDR2: MNHEY and SVGAGI. The CDR3 has 18 residues. V lost 2 bases to trimming and J lost 6 bases; unmatched junction nucleotides: 7. The CDR3 DNA follows: TGTGCCAGCAGTTACGGGACTAGCGGGAGGAGCCTATCCGGGGAGCTGTTTTTT. This translates into CASSYGTSGRSLSGELFF.

The chain is built from TRBV12-3 or TRBV12-4 and TRBJ2-3; 7 bases align to TRBD2. Trimming at V came to 8 bases and at J to 2 bases, leaving 7 bases not matched to a gene. CDR3 size: 14 residues. CDR3 region: CASGIAGATDTQYF. In DNA form, the CDR3 reads TGTGCCAGCGGAATAGCGGGTGCCACAGATACGCAGTATTTT.

Many counts were recorded for this clonotype. The V gene is TRBV7-9, the J gene TRBJ2-2; 7 bases align to TRBD2. The CDR3 is 17 residues long. Trimming took 4 bases from V and 1 from J; bases not matched to a gene: 9. The germline CDR1 and CDR2 sequences are SEHNR and FQNEAQ (reference sequence). The DNA for the CDR3 is TGTGCCAGCAGCTATACTCAAGGGACTAAGAACACCGGGGAGCTGTTTTTT. Residues: CASSYTQGTKNTGELFF.

This clonotype was counted many times. A junction boundary mismatches the germline segment, possibly from a read error. V is TRBV29-1 and J is TRBJ2-7; 10 positions match TRBD2. CDR3 length: 16 residues. Germline lookup yields CDR1 SQVTM and CDR2 ANQGSEA. The CDR3 coding sequence is TGCAGCGTGGAAGGACTAGCGGAGAAGAGCTCCTACGAGCAGTACTTC. Residues: CSVEGLAEKSSYEQYF.

The chain carries TRBV20-1 and TRBJ2-1, with TRBD1 matching 10 bases. The germline gives CDR1 DFQATT, CDR2 SNEGSKA (reference sequence). The CDR3 length is 16 residues. V was clipped by 6 bases and J by 2 bases; unmatched bases: 10. The CDR3 DNA follows: TGCAGTGCAATCTACCATGGACAGGGGGCCTACAATGAGCAGTTCTTC. Translated: CSAIYHGQGAYNEQFF.

There are a few counts of this clonotype. The chain is built from TRBV27 and TRBJ2-7, with TRBD2 matching 13 bases. V was pared by 6 bases and J by 4 bases, with 3 bases of the junction left unmatched. Germline assignment: CDR1 MNHEY and CDR2 SMNVEV (reference sequence). The CDR3 has 14 amino acids. The CDR3 reads CASRPGLAGYEQYF. The CDR3 DNA follows: TGTGCCAGCAGGCCGGGACTAGCGGGATACGAGCAGTACTTC.

This clonotype was seen a handful of times. The V and J genes are TRBV4-1 and TRBJ2-2; D is uncertain. The CDR3 is 14 residues long. Per germline, CDR1 MGHRA and CDR2 YSYEKL. Trimming took off 1 base at V and 1 base at J, with 4 bases between the two ends. CDR3 in amino acids: CASSQARNTGELFF. The CDR3 DNA follows: TGCGCCAGCAGCCAAGCAAGGAACACCGGGGAGCTGTTTTTT.

The chain joins TRBV7-9 to TRBJ2-7, with D hard to call. The CDR3 is made up of 11 amino acids. V shed 0 bases and J shed 7 bases, with 4 bases lying between them. The V gene's germline CDR1 is SEHNR and CDR2 FQNEAQ (reference sequence). The CDR3 DNA reads as TGTGCCAGCAGCTTAGCCTGGGAGCAGTACTTC. It codes for CASSLAWEQYF.

There are many counts of this clonotype. The chain couples TRBV15 to TRBJ2-7, with 8 bases matching TRBD2. The CDR3 runs 14 residues. V lost 2 bases to trimming and J lost 5 bases; unmatched junction nucleotides: 5. Germline V gene data show CDR1 as LNHNV and CDR2 as YYDKDF (reference sequence). The CDR3 protein is CATSRTGGFNEQYF. The DNA of the CDR3 is TGTGCCACCAGCAGAACGGGGGGGTTCAACGAGCAGTACTTC.

This clonotype showed up many times. The chain employs TRBV20-1 and TRBJ2-1; D might be TRBD2 (5 bases). The germline V gene encodes CDR1 DFQATT and CDR2 SNEGSKA (reference sequence). The V end lost 0 bases, the J end lost 5 bases, and 20 bases lay between the germline ends. The CDR3 has 17 amino acids. This CDR3 reads CSARDPFKGVGDNEQFF. CDR3 DNA: TGCAGTGCTAGAGATCCATTTAAGGGAGTTGGGGACAATGAGCAGTTCTTC.

The J gene is TRBJ2-7, the V gene TRBV19, with D tentatively TRBD2 (5 bases). The length of the CDR3 is 14 residues. CDR1 LNHDA and CDR2 SQIVND come from the germline V gene (reference sequence). Trimming cost V 6 bases and J 3 bases, with 15 bases left between them. In nucleotides, the CDR3 is TGTGCCAGTAGGGAGAGACGGGGAGACTACGAGCAGTACTTC. It codes for CASRERRGDYEQYF. Drawing the rest from reference TRBV19 and TRBJ2-7, the complete variable domain is DGGITQSPKYLFRKEGQNVTLSCEQNLNHDAMYWYRQDPGQGLRLIYYSQIVNDFQKGDIAEGYSVSREKKESFPLTVTSAQKNPTAFYLCASRERRGDYEQYFGPGTRLTVT.

This clonotype was picked up one time. For the CDR3, the DNA is TGTGCCAGTAGTATAGGATTCGGAGGCACAGATACGCAGTATTTT. Residues: CASSIGFGGTDTQYF. This chain links TRBV19 with TRBJ2-3, with D uncertain. The length of the CDR3 is 15 residues. The germline V gene has CDR1 LNHDA and CDR2 SQIVND (reference sequence). The V gene lost 1 base and the J gene lost 1 base, with 9 bases spanning the gap. The variable domain in full, completed from reference TRBV19 and TRBJ2-3, reads DGGITQSPKYLFRKEGQNVTLSCEQNLNHDAMYWYRQDPGQGLRLIYYSQIVNDFQKGDIAEGYSVSREKKESFPLTVTSAQKNPTAFYLCASSIGFGGTDTQYFGPGTRLTVL.

There are many counts of this clonotype. The V call is TRBV15, the J call TRBJ2-1, with 14 bases fitting TRBD2. This CDR3 has 19 residues. The V segment lost 1 base and the J segment 9 bases; nucleotides outside the gene matches: 14. Germline V CDR1 and CDR2: LNHNV, YYDKDF (reference sequence). CDR3 nucleotide sequence: TGTGCCACCAGCAGAGTAGAACCGGGACTAGCGGGGGCGCGGGGTGAGCAGTTCTTC. Translation: CATSRVEPGLAGARGEQFF.

J is TRBJ1-2 and V is TRBV7-9; D may be TRBD1 (5 bases). Germline values: CDR1 SEHNR, CDR2 FQNEAQ (reference sequence). The CDR3 spans 15 residues. V was clipped by 3 bases and J by 0 bases, with 11 bases between them. The CDR3 sequence is CASSFGTATNYGYTF. CDR3 coding DNA: TGTGCCAGCAGCTTTGGGACGGCTACTAACTATGGCTACACCTTC.

In this sample, this clonotype turned up many times. The chain is built from TRBV11-2 and TRBJ2-5; D call uncertain. This CDR3 is built from 15 residues. Germline V gene sequence: CDR1 SGHAT, CDR2 FQNNGV. The V end lost 5 bases, the J end lost 5 bases, and 18 bases lay between the germline ends. CDR3 region: CASSQGINLVETQYF. The CDR3, as DNA: TGTGCCAGCAGCCAAGGAATTAATCTGGTGGAGACCCAGTACTTC.

This clonotype was counted at least ten times. The chain couples TRBV12-3 or TRBV12-4 to TRBJ2-1; TRBD2 agrees at 7 bases. The CDR3 consists of 16 residues. Trimming cost V 3 bases and J 0 bases; bases outside gene matches: 5. CDR3 nucleotide sequence: TGTGCCAGCAGTTTCAGCCTAGCGGACTCCTACAATGAGCAGTTCTTC. The encoded protein is CASSFSLADSYNEQFF.

Many counts were recorded for this clonotype. CDR3 amino acids: CSVDPAETYTDTQYF. CDR3 sequence (DNA): TGCAGCGTTGATCCGGCGGAAACCTACACAGATACGCAGTATTTT. The V and J genes are TRBV29-1 and TRBJ2-3; D gene unclear. Germline assignment: CDR1 SQVTM and CDR2 ANQGSEA. The CDR3 consists of 15 residues. The germline V and J ends were trimmed by 3 bases and 2 bases, with 15 bases remaining between them.

This clonotype was counted between two and nine times. The chain combines TRBV28 with TRBJ2-5; either TRBD1 or TRBD2 may fit D (5 bases each). This CDR3 is built from 18 residues. The V gene lost 5 bases and the J gene lost 4 bases, with 26 bases spanning the gap. Germline V CDR1 and CDR2: MDHEN, SYDVKM. CDR3 nucleotide sequence: TGTGCCAGCAGTGGAACCTTCGGGACCCCCATTCTCGGAGAGACCCAGTACTTC. Protein product: CASSGTFGTPILGETQYF.

CDR3 nucleotide sequence: TGTGCCACCAGCAAAAGACGACAGGCCCAAGAGACCCAGTACTTC. Protein product: CATSKRRQAQETQYF. V gene TRBV15 combines with J gene TRBJ2-5; tentatively, D is TRBD1 (6 bases). Germline CDR1 and CDR2: LNHNV and YYDKDF (reference sequence). The CDR3 is 15 amino acids. The V and J ends lost 4 bases and 1 base respectively, with 13 bases between them.

The table lists this clonotype with many counts. The chain carries TRBV4-3 and TRBJ2-7; D not certain. Germline values: CDR1 LGHNA, CDR2 YSLEER. Between the trimmed V and J ends, which lost 4 bases and 2 bases, there was a span of 9 bases. The CDR3 extends over 13 amino acids. The CDR3 coding sequence is TGCGCCAGCAGCCTAGTTGTAGCCTACGAGCAGTACTTC. It encodes CASSLVVAYEQYF.

The chain employs TRBV2 and TRBJ2-7, with TRBD2 matching over 7 bases. This CDR3 region has 13 residues. The V and J ends lost 4 bases and 7 bases, in that order; junction bases with no gene match: 7. Per the germline V gene, CDR1 is SNHLY and CDR2 is FYNNEI. The CDR3 protein is CASSGGLTTEQYF. As DNA, the CDR3 is TGTGCCAGCAGTGGGGGACTAACAACTGAGCAGTACTTC.

This clonotype has more than one count but fewer than ten. The gene calls are TRBV5-5 and TRBJ1-1; D uncertain. The CDR3 runs to 14 residues. Germline V gene lookup returns CDR1 SGHKS and CDR2 YYEKEE (reference sequence). V lost 5 bases and J 4 bases, leaving 15 bases between the germline ends. CDR3 protein: CASRLGNLRTEAFF. The CDR3 region has the DNA TGTGCCAGCAGACTGGGGAATCTTCGCACTGAAGCTTTCTTT.

This clonotype occurred a few times. DNA of the CDR3: TGTGCCAGCAGCTTAGAGGCCAGGGGCGAAAAACTGTTTTTT. The encoded protein is CASSLEARGEKLFF. The chain couples TRBV11-2 to TRBJ1-4; a weak D match, TRBD1 (6 bases). The CDR3 contains 14 residues. The ends were cut back, 0 bases at V and 8 bases at J, with 10 bases in the middle. The germline CDR1 and CDR2 sequences are SGHAT and FQNNGV.

CDR3 sequence: CASSPGGDSYNEQFF. Here the CDR3 DNA reads TGTGCCAGCAGCCCAGGGGGGGATTCCTACAATGAGCAGTTCTTC. The V gene is TRBV3-1, the J gene TRBJ2-1, with D tentatively TRBD1 or TRBD2 (7 bases each). CDR1 and CDR2 from the germline V gene are LGHDT and YNNKEL (reference sequence). Trimming removed 4 bases from V and 1 base from J, with 11 bases in between. The CDR3 sequence is 15 residues long.

The chain joins TRBV29-1 to TRBJ2-3, with 9 bases aligning to TRBD2. The CDR3 spans 19 residues. CDR1 SQVTM and CDR2 ANQGSEA come from the germline V gene. The V segment lost 0 bases and the J segment 3 bases; nucleotides outside the gene matches: 16. This CDR3 is CSVEDFATSGRGSTDTQYF. The CDR3 DNA is TGCAGCGTTGAAGATTTCGCGACTAGCGGTAGAGGGTCAACAGATACGCAGTATTTT.

Ten or more counts support this clonotype. The rearrangement uses TRBV28 and TRBJ2-1; D is ambiguous. The germline CDR1 and CDR2 sequences are MDHEN and SYDVKM. The V end was cut by 5 bases, the J end by 2 bases, with 13 bases between. The CDR3 contains 15 residues. CDR3 loop: CASSARRITYNEQFF. CDR3 DNA: TGTGCCAGCAGTGCTCGGAGAATAACCTACAATGAGCAGTTCTTC.

This clonotype was seen a few times. The chain has TRBV27 and TRBJ2-1; 8 positions agree with TRBD1. Germline-derived CDR1 and CDR2 are MNHEY and SMNVEV (reference sequence). This CDR3 region has 14 residues. V shed 8 bases and J 1 base; nucleotides not matched to a gene: 4. CDR3 sequence reads: CASARTGSYNEQFF. CDR3 in DNA: TGTGCCAGCGCCCGGACAGGGTCCTACAATGAGCAGTTCTTC.

Remarks on this clonotype: Sequence at one end of the junction differs from germline and may be a read error. The chain couples TRBV28 to TRBJ1-2; D is unresolved. The CDR3 has 14 amino acids. Germline loops: CDR1 MDHEN, CDR2 SYDVKM. The CDR3 spells CASGVPEEKDGFTF. CDR3 sequence (DNA): TGTGCCAGCGGGGTACCCGAAGAGAAGGATGGCTTCACCTTC.

This clonotype was found a few times. V usage is TRBV5-1 and J usage is TRBJ2-7; D ambiguous. V shed 3 bases and J shed 3 bases, with 13 bases lying between them. The CDR3 runs 14 residues. Germline V gene sequence: CDR1 SGHRS, CDR2 YFSETQ. The CDR3 reads CASSSSDKNYEQYF. CDR3 bases: TGCGCCAGCAGCTCGTCTGACAAAAACTACGAGCAGTACTTC.

CDR3 sequence: CASSSFREETQYF. The CDR3 coding sequence is TGTGCCAGCAGCTCCTTCAGGGAAGAGACCCAGTACTTC. This rearrangement joins TRBV11-2 to TRBJ2-5, with D perhaps TRBD1 (5 bases). Trimming stripped 4 bases from V and 3 bases from J, with 9 bases between. The length of the CDR3 is 13 residues. Germline V gene sequence: CDR1 SGHAT, CDR2 FQNNGV.